This T cell receptor beta chain was identified in a study of blood T cell repertoires in COVID-19. Only in-frame clones appear in the TCRdb table, and some are missing; sequencing was by immunoSEQ multiplex PCR. The sample has 300,000 to 400,000 clones, more than 75% seen once. This study enrolled people aged about 18 to 100 from about two dozen US geographic areas. Two negative PCRs, clearance, or symptom resolution were required of recovered Cohort 3 donors. The source material was PBMCs or T cells enriched from blood (not recorded which). The sequence came from a man aged 60-69 years who had recovered from COVID-19.

The CDR3 sequence: CASRTTTGYNSPLHF. The DNA of the CDR3 is TGTGCCAGCAGGACCACCACAGGTTATAATTCACCCCTCCACTTT. The rearrangement uses TRBV27 and TRBJ1-6; TRBD1 is a possible D gene (5 bases). V lost 6 bases and J lost 4, with 13 bases in between. Per the germline V gene, CDR1 is MNHEY and CDR2 is SMNVEV (reference sequence). The CDR3 consists of 15 residues.